The source of this T cell receptor (beta chain) is a study of T cell responses to AZD1222 COVID-19 vaccine. As for the study in general: The analysis combined second doses at about 4 or about 12 weeks.

The V gene lost 2 bases and the J gene lost 13 bases, with 9 bases spanning the gap. Germline CDR1 and CDR2: LGHDT and YNNKEL (reference sequence). This CDR3 comprises 12 residues. Points from the study as a whole: Within unmutated variant regions lay the reported targets of nearly half of spike-specific TCRs.

About this clone itself: Its antigen remains unknown.

TCRdb's table, derived via immunoSEQ multiplex PCR, lists solely in-frame clones and lacks some. The data contain about 92,000 clones, approximately 90% of them singletons. Here the sequenced sample was peripheral blood, taken on day 0 of AZD1222 vaccination. This clonotype was obtained from an adult in good health. J is TRBJ1-6 and V is TRBV3-1 (or the pseudogene TRBV3-2); no definite D call. The CDR3, as DNA: TGTGCCAGCAGCCAATCCGGGATCCCCCTCCACTTT. Amino acids: CASSQSGIPLHF.